This TCR beta chain comes out of a study of T-cell memory formation after mild COVID-19. Across the study: There were largely donor-specific TCR clusters. Study-level points and caveats: Detection of some responders pre-infection suggested pre-existing cross-reactive memory T cells participated.

This clonotype has only a few counts. What it binds is unknown. The germline gives CDR1 LNHNV, CDR2 YYDKDF (reference sequence). This CDR3 spans 16 amino acids. Trimming cost V 8 bases and J 0 bases; bases outside gene matches: 7. In TCRdb, the 5' RACE reads were re-called with MiXCR into one record per CDR3 protein. The table lists around 200,000 distinct CDR3 sequences, around 30% of them singletons. The material sequenced was PBMCs or a T cell subset sorted from them (not recorded which). The clonotype originates from an adult woman who had mild COVID-19 (a few samples of this study predate the infection). Cell type and time point are not known. The gene calls are TRBV15 and TRBJ1-6; 7 nucleotides align to TRBD1. CDR3 sequence: CATFNRGTSYNSPLHF. In DNA, the CDR3 is TGTGCCACCTTCAACAGGGGAACCTCCTATAATTCACCCCTCCACTTT.